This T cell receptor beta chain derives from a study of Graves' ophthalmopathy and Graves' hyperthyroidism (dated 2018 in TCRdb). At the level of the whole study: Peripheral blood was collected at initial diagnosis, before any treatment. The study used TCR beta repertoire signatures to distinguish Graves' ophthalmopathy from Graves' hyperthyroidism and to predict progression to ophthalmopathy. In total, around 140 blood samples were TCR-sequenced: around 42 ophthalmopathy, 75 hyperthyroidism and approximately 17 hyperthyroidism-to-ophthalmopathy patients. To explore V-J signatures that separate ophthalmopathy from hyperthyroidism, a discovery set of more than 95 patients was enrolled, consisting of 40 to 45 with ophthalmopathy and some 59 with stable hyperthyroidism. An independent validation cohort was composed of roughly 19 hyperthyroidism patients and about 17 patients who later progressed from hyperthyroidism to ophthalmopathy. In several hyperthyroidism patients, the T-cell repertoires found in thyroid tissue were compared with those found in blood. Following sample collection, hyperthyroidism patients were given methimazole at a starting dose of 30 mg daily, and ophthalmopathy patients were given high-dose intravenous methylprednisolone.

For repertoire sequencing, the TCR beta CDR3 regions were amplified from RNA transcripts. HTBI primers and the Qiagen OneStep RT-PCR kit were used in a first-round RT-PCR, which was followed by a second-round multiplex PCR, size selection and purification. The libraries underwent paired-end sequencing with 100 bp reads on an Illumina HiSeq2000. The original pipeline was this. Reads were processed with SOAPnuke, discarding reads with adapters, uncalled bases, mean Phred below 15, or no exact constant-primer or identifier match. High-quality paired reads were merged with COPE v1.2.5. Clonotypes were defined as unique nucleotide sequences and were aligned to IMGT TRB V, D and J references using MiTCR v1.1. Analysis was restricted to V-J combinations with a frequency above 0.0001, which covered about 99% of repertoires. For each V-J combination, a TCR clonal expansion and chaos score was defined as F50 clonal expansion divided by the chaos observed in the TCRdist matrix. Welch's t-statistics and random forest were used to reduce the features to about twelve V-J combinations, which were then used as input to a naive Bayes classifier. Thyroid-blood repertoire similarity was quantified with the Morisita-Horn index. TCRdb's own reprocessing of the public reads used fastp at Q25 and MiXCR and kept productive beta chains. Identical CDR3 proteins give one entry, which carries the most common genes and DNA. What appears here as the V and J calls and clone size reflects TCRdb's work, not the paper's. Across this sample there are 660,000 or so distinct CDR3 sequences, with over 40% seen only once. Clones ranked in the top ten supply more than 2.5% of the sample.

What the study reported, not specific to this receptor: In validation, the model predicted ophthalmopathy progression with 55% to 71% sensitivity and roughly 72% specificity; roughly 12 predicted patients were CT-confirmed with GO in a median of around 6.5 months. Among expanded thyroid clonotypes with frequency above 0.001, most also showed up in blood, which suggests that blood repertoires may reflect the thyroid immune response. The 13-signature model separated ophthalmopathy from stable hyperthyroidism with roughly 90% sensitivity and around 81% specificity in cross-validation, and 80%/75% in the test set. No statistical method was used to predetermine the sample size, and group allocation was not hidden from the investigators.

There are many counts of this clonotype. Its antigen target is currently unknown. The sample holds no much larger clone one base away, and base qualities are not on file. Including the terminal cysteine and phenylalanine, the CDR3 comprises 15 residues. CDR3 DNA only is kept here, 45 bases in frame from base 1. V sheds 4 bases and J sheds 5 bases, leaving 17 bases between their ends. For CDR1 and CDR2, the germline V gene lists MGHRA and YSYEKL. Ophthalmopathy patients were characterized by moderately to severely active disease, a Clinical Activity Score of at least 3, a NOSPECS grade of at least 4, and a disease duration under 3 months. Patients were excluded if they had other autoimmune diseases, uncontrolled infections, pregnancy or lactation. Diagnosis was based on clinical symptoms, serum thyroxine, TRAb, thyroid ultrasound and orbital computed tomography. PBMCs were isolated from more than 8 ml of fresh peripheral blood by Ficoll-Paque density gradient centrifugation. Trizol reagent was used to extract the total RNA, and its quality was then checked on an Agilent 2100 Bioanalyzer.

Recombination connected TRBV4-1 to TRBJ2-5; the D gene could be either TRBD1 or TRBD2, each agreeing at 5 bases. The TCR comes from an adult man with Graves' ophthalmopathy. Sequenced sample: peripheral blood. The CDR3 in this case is CASSPTSRGDETQYF. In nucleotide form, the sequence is TGCGCCAGCAGCCCCACCTCGAGGGGCGATGAGACCCAGTACTTC.